This T cell receptor (beta chain) was profiled in a study of blood T cell repertoires in COVID-19. Study summary: The study drew acute and convalescent COVID-19 samples from the United States, Italy and Spain.

In the authors' workflow: Counts of nucleated cells, estimated from reference gene primer amplification, were obtained. Data came from immunoSEQ multiplex PCR; TCRdb stores just in-frame clones and leaves some out. The DNA gave D and trimming, while V, J and clone size come from that table. The sample has approximately 300,000 clones; just under 90% are singletons. CDR1 and CDR2 (germline): SNHLY, FYNNEI. Trimming took 7 bases from V and 8 from J, leaving 15 bases between them. This CDR3 is 14 amino acids long. Enrollees, about 18 to 90 years old, lived in roughly 24 US areas. Participants reported their clinical history, and cohort assignment relied on those reports.

The V call is TRBV2, the J call TRBJ1-6, with D perhaps matching TRBD1 (6 bases). The receptor was derived from a woman in her thirties who had recovered from COVID-19. Sequenced material: PBMCs or T cells enriched from blood (not recorded which). CDR3 region: CASTIEDSYSPLHF. CDR3 DNA sequence: TGTGCCAGCACGATCGAGGACAGTTATTCACCCCTCCACTTT.